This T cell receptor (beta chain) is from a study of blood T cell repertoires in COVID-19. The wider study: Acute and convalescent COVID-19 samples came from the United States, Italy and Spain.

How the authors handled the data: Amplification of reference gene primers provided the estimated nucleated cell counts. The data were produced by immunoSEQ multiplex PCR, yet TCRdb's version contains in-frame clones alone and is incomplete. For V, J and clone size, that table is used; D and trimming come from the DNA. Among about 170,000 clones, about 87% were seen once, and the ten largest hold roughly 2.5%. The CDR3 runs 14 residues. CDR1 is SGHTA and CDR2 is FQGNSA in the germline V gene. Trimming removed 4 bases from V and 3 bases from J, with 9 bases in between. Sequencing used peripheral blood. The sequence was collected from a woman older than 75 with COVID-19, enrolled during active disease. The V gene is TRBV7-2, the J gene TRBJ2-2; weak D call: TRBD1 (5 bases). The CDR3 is CASSSQGYTGELFF. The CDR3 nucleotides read TGTGCCAGCAGCTCTCAGGGATACACCGGGGAGCTGTTTTTT.